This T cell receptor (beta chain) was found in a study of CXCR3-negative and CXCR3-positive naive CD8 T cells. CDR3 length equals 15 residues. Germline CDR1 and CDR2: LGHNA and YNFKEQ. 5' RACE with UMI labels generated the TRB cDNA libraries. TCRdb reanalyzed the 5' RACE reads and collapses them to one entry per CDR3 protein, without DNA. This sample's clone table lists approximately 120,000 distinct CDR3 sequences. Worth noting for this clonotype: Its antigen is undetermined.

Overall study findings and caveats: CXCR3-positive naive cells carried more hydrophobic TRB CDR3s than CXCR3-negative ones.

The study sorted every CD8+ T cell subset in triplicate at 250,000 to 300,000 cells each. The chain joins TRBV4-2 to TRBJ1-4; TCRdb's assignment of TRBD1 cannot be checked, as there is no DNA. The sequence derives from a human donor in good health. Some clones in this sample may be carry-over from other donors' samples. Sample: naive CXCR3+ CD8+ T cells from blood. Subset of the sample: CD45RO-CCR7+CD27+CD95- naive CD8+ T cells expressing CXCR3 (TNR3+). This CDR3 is CASSLFGGGNEKLFF.